This T cell receptor beta chain was sequenced during a study of monozygotic twins with inflammatory bowel disease. Regarding the study as a whole: Among IBD patients, TCRbeta diversity (inverse Simpson) was lower than in healthy co-twins.

On this clonotype: Its antigen is not identified.

This CDR3 has 16 residues. Looked up from germline, CDR1 is KGHDR and CDR2 is SFDVKD. TCRdb processed the 5' RACE reads again and assigns one entry to each CDR3 protein, with no DNA. This sample's clone table lists 200,000 to 250,000 distinct CDR3 sequences. This TCR was sampled from a human donor with ulcerative colitis or Crohn's disease, or a healthy co-twin of an affected twin (not recorded which). The chain joins TRBV24-1 to TRBJ2-1; TCRdb outputs TRBD2, but without DNA this stays unchecked. Sequences were obtained from blood. CDR3 sequence reads: CATSDKGLGTYNEQFF.